These 32 T cell receptor beta chains share one sample of origin, sequenced in a study of blood T cells in healthy people across ages. For the second PCR, which ran for about 6 to 11 cycles, a sample-barcoded 5' primer and a J-beta primer mix were used. TCRdb processed the 5' RACE reads anew with MiXCR; each CDR3 protein has one entry. The table shows hundreds of thousands of distinct CDR3 sequences, with approximately 53% occurring only once. Material: blood. These TCRs come from a man aged 35-49 years in good health.

This clonotype was seen only a few times. CDR3 in amino acids: CATTSGISTDTQYF. The DNA of the CDR3 is TGTGCCACCACTAGCGGGATTAGCACAGATACGCAGTATTTT. The chain combines TRBV24-1 with TRBJ2-3; 9 positions match TRBD2. Trimming took 8 bases from V and 0 from J; bases not matched to a gene: 2. The CDR3 is 14 amino acids. Germline loops: CDR1 KGHDR, CDR2 SFDVKD.

This rearrangement joins TRBV9 to TRBJ1-1, with D maybe TRBD1 (6 bases). The CDR3 runs to 15 residues. Germline values: CDR1 SGDLS, CDR2 YYNGEE. V was trimmed by 3 bases and J by 4 bases, leaving 16 bases between them. CDR3 in amino acids: CASSDSRGGSTEAFF. CDR3 bases: TGTGCCAGCAGCGATAGCAGGGGAGGAAGCACTGAAGCTTTCTTT.

CDR3 sequence: CATSRELAVNNEQYF. The CDR3 DNA follows: TGTGCCACCAGCAGAGAGCTAGCGGTCAACAATGAGCAGTACTTC. The V gene is TRBV15, the J gene TRBJ2-1, with 7 nucleotides matching TRBD2. The tail of the sequence fits TRBJ2-7 better, so the J call may be wrong. CDR1 and CDR2 from the germline V gene are LNHNV and YYDKDF (reference sequence). This CDR3 has 15 residues.

This clonotype was recorded a few times. This sequence joins TRBV7-9 and TRBJ2-1; 9 bases are a match to TRBD1. The CDR3 consists of 15 residues. V was clipped by 4 bases and J by 2 bases; unmatched bases: 3. Germline CDR1 and CDR2: SEHNR and FQNEAQ (reference sequence). Here the CDR3 DNA reads TGTGCCAGCAGCTCCGGGACAGGGACCTACAATGAGCAGTTCTTC. This sequence encodes CASSSGTGTYNEQFF.

The V call is TRBV7-7, the J call TRBJ2-1; D gene ambiguous. Deletions cut 1 base from V and 8 bases from J, with 15 bases between. This CDR3 spans 15 amino acids. Per germline, CDR1 SSHAT and CDR2 FNYEAQ (reference sequence). In DNA form, the CDR3 reads TGTGCCAGCAGCTTAGGAGACTCCTCGGGCCATGAGCAGTTCTTC. Amino acids: CASSLGDSSGHEQFF.

The chain couples TRBV5-4 to TRBJ1-1, with D unclear. V lost 5 bases and J lost 8, with 22 bases in between. The CDR3 is 15 amino acids. Germline assignment: CDR1 SGHNT and CDR2 YYREEE (reference sequence). The CDR3 loop is CASSRGMKWNGEAFF. The CDR3 DNA follows: TGTGCCAGCAGTCGAGGGATGAAATGGAACGGGGAAGCTTTCTTT. Looking up the rest from reference TRBV5-4 and TRBJ1-1 gives the full variable domain: ETGVTQSPTHLIKTRGQQVTLRCSSQSGHNTVSWYQQALGQGPQFIFQYYREEENGRGNFPPRFSGLQFPNYSSELNVNALELDDSALYLCASSRGMKWNGEAFFGQGTRLTVV.

This clonotype appeared a few times. The gene calls are TRBV29-1 and TRBJ2-1; D is tentatively TRBD1 or TRBD2 (5 bases each). Germline V CDR1 and CDR2: SQVTM, ANQGSEA. Trimming stripped 4 bases from V and 0 bases from J, with 19 bases between. The CDR3 spans 17 residues. CDR3 protein: CSVGPGPPISSYNEQFF. In DNA, the CDR3 is TGCAGCGTTGGCCCGGGACCGCCGATAAGCTCCTACAATGAGCAGTTCTTC.

The chain uses TRBV10-3 and TRBJ2-1; TRBD2 is a possible D gene (5 bases). CDR3 size: 15 residues. Trimming shortened V by 3 bases and J by 8 bases, and 17 bases separated the two germline ends. In germline, CDR1 is ENHRY, CDR2 SYGVKD. CDR3 residues: CAISEGTKGGDEQFF. CDR3 coding DNA: TGTGCCATCAGTGAAGGAACTAAAGGAGGCGATGAGCAGTTCTTC.

This clonotype was observed many times. The gene calls are TRBV5-1 and TRBJ2-6; TRBD2 matches 9 bases. V lost 7 bases, J lost 0 bases, and 11 bases stayed unmatched. The CDR3 consists of 18 residues. The germline V gene has CDR1 SGHRS and CDR2 YFSETQ. CDR3 coding DNA: TGCGCCAGCCAACCAACAGCGGGGGGCTTCTCTGGGGCCAACGTCCTGACTTTC. Amino acids: CASQPTAGGFSGANVLTF.

This chain uses TRBV7-2 with TRBJ2-1; 8 bases line up with TRBD2. V trimming: 5 bases; J trimming: 4 bases; junction bases outside the gene matches: 4. Germline V gives CDR1 SGHTA, CDR2 FQGNSA. The CDR3 covers 14 residues. The CDR3 loop is CASSQTSVYNEQFF. CDR3 DNA sequence: TGTGCCAGCAGCCAGACTAGCGTGTACAATGAGCAGTTCTTC.

This clonotype was picked up a small number of times. This chain connects TRBV5-1 to TRBJ2-7; either TRBD1 or TRBD2 may fit D (5 bases each). The CDR3 length is 15 residues. Per the germline V gene, CDR1 is SGHRS and CDR2 is YFSETQ. V was clipped by 4 bases and J by 2 bases, with 16 bases between them. CDR3 region: CASSPERGPTYEQYF. The CDR3 DNA reads as TGCGCCAGCAGCCCAGAAAGGGGACCTACCTACGAGCAGTACTTC.

The V gene is TRBV28, the J gene TRBJ2-1; D is perhaps TRBD2 (6 bases). The CDR3 contains 15 residues. Germline CDR1 and CDR2: MDHEN and SYDVKM. V gave up 6 bases and J gave up 3 bases, with 15 bases separating them. CDR3 loop: CASSDGSGYYNEQFF. The CDR3 bases are TGTGCCAGCAGCGACGGGAGCGGCTACTACAATGAGCAGTTCTTC. The complete variable domain, with remaining parts taken from reference TRBV28 and TRBJ2-1, reads DVKVTQSSRYLVKRTGEKVFLECVQDMDHENMFWYRQDPGLGLRLIYFSYDVKMKEKGDIPEGYSVSREKKERFSLILESASTNQTSMYLCASSDGSGYYNEQFFGPGTRLTVL.

About this clonotype itself: One junction end does not reproduce the germline sequence, and a read error may be involved. V usage is TRBV20-1 and J usage is TRBJ2-4, with D possibly being TRBD2 (5 bases). Germline assignment: CDR1 DFQATT and CDR2 SNEGSKA (reference sequence). This CDR3 contains 12 residues. This CDR3 reads CSASTAGDIQYF. CDR3 nucleotide sequence: TGTAGTGCTAGCACCGCCGGGGACATTCAGTACTTC.

This chain joins TRBV29-1 and TRBJ1-4; perhaps TRBD1 as D (5 bases). Trimming pared 6 bases from V and 3 bases from J, leaving 11 bases between. CDR1 and CDR2 from the germline V gene are SQVTM and ANQGSEA. This CDR3 is built from 13 residues. This CDR3 is CSVAGRANEKLFF. The CDR3 DNA sequence: TGCAGCGTGGCGGGCAGGGCTAATGAAAAACTGTTTTTT.

The chain has TRBV9 and TRBJ2-7; D possibly matches TRBD1 or TRBD2 (6 bases each). This CDR3 contains 15 residues. Germline V gene sequence: CDR1 SGDLS, CDR2 YYNGEE. V was clipped by 4 bases and J by 6 bases, with 20 bases between them. The DNA for the CDR3 is TGTGCCAGCAGCCTGACCCTTAGGGGGGTAGGCGAGCAGTACTTC. This codes for CASSLTLRGVGEQYF.

The genes are TRBV14 and TRBJ2-1, with D perhaps TRBD2 (5 bases). CDR1 SGHDN and CDR2 FVKESK come from the germline V gene. V lost 2 bases to trimming and J lost 10 bases, with 12 bases between them. CDR3 length: 13 amino acids. The CDR3 loop is CASSQRAWEEQFF. DNA for the CDR3: TGTGCCAGCAGCCAACGCGCATGGGAGGAGCAGTTCTTC.

The rearrangement uses TRBV29-1 and TRBJ2-1; TRBD2 agrees at 8 bases. Germline V gene lookup returns CDR1 SQVTM and CDR2 ANQGSEA. The CDR3 totals 14 residues. With V trimmed by 4 bases and J by 4 bases, 6 bases remained unmatched. The CDR3 DNA is TGCAGCGTTGTAGTAGGACTAGCATACAATGAGCAGTTCTTC. It yields the protein CSVVVGLAYNEQFF.

The chain employs TRBV5-1 and TRBJ2-1, with 11 bases matching TRBD1. The germline V gene encodes CDR1 SGHRS and CDR2 YFSETQ. V shed 4 bases, J shed 7 bases, and the junction held 13 bases outside the gene matches. This CDR3 spans 17 amino acids. CDR3 bases: TGCGCCAGCAGCGGGGTGGGAGGACAGGGGGCTTCGAATGAGCAGTTCTTC. This encodes CASSGVGGQGASNEQFF.

V is TRBV6-2 or TRBV6-3 and J is TRBJ2-1, with 11 bases lining up with TRBD2. CDR3 length equals 15 residues. V shed 2 bases and J 7 bases; nucleotides not matched to a gene: 4. Per germline, CDR1 MNHEY and CDR2 SVGEGT. The CDR3 loop reads CASSYRPSGGNEQFF. CDR3 in DNA: TGTGCCAGCAGTTACAGGCCTAGCGGGGGGAATGAGCAGTTCTTC.

CDR3 residues: CASSDTGFSYNEQFF. CDR3 nucleotides: TGTGCCAGCAGTGATACAGGGTTCTCCTACAATGAGCAGTTCTTC. The gene calls are TRBV6-2 or TRBV6-3 and TRBJ2-1; D is possibly TRBD1 (6 bases). The CDR3 is 15 amino acids. The germline V gene encodes CDR1 MNHEY and CDR2 SVGEGT. Trimming took off 5 bases at V and 0 bases at J, with 11 bases between the two ends.

The CDR3 loop reads CASRSPATNYGYTF. The CDR3 DNA reads as TGTGCCAGCAGATCCCCGGCCACCAACTATGGCTACACCTTC. The V gene is TRBV6-5, the J gene TRBJ1-2; D is undetermined. V was pared by 6 bases and J by 2 bases, with 13 bases between. The CDR3 is 14 residues long. The germline gives CDR1 MNHEY, CDR2 SVGAGI.

The chain uses TRBV10-3 and TRBJ1-5; TRBD1 matches at 7 bases. V dropped 5 bases and J dropped 4; count of bases not matched to a gene: 8. Germline CDR1 is ENHRY and CDR2 is SYGVKD. The CDR3 totals 15 residues. Here the CDR3 reads CAISRDSLGNQPQHF. CDR3 nucleotides: TGTGCCATCAGTCGGGACAGTCTAGGGAATCAGCCCCAGCATTTT.

The rearrangement joins TRBV7-2 to TRBJ2-4; either TRBD1 or TRBD2 may supply D (5 bases each). The last part of the DNA fits TRBJ2-7 better; the J call may be wrong. Germline CDR1 SGHTA, CDR2 FQGNSA. The CDR3 is 17 amino acids. DNA of the CDR3: TGTGCCAGCAGCTTCCCTTTAGGATCGGGACCTAATCACGAGCAGTACTTC. Translating it yields CASSFPLGSGPNHEQYF.

This clonotype was seen a single time. The chain couples TRBV20-1 to TRBJ2-5, with TRBD2 identical over 12 bases. The junction had 13 bases not matched to a gene; V was cut back by 6 bases and J by 11 bases. The length of the CDR3 is 14 residues. CDR1 and CDR2 (germline): DFQATT, SNEGSKA (reference sequence). The CDR3 reads CSAPGLAGNNEQYF. In DNA form, the CDR3 reads TGCAGTGCACCGGGACTAGCGGGTAACAATGAGCAGTACTTC.

V is TRBV28 and J is TRBJ2-7; perhaps D is TRBD1 or TRBD2 (5 bases each). There are 13 residues in the CDR3. With 10 bases removed from V and 2 bases from J, the gap between germline ends came to 15 bases. The germline gives CDR1 MDHEN, CDR2 SYDVKM. For the CDR3, the DNA is TGTGCCACCAATCAGGGCGGGCCCTACGAGCAGTACTTC. It specifies CATNQGGPYEQYF.

This sequence joins TRBV7-9 and TRBJ2-5; 7 bases align to TRBD2. Trimming at V came to 2 bases and at J to 11 bases, leaving 14 bases not matched to a gene. The CDR3 runs 15 residues. The germline gives CDR1 SEHNR, CDR2 FQNEAQ (reference sequence). CDR3 sequence reads: CASSLRWEGGNEQYF. In nucleotides, the CDR3 is TGTGCCAGCAGCTTAAGGTGGGAGGGCGGCAATGAGCAGTACTTC.

This chain links TRBV5-1 with TRBJ2-3; 8 bases align to TRBD2. Germline V gene sequence: CDR1 SGHRS, CDR2 YFSETQ. V lost 1 base, J lost 4 bases, and 8 bases stayed unmatched. The CDR3 consists of 16 residues. The CDR3 loop reads CASSLLSGEFPDTQYF. The CDR3 nucleotides are TGCGCCAGCAGCTTGCTTAGCGGGGAATTTCCAGATACGCAGTATTTT.

The V and J genes are TRBV19 and TRBJ1-4, with D possibly TRBD1 on 5 matching bases. In germline, CDR1 is LNHDA, CDR2 SQIVND (reference sequence). CDR3 length: 14 amino acids. V lost 9 bases and J 0 bases, leaving 11 bases between the germline ends. The CDR3 region has the DNA TGTGCCAGCGGCAAAGGGGCAACTAATGAAAAACTGTTTTTT. This gives the protein CASGKGATNEKLFF.

The chain couples TRBV15 to TRBJ2-1; 14 bases are shared with TRBD2. After removal of 1 base from V and 3 bases from J, the junction contained 5 bases not matched to a gene. Germline V gives CDR1 LNHNV, CDR2 YYDKDF (reference sequence). The CDR3 extends over 18 amino acids. In nucleotides, the CDR3 is TGTGCCACCAGCAGAGCGGGGACTAGCGGGAGAATCTACAATGAGCAGTTCTTC. It encodes CATSRAGTSGRIYNEQFF.

The V gene is TRBV7-2, the J gene TRBJ1-1, with TRBD1 matching 7 bases. CDR1 is SGHTA and CDR2 is FQGNSA in the germline V gene. V lost 4 bases to trimming and J lost 1 base; unmatched junction nucleotides: 6. The CDR3 has 15 residues. The CDR3 bases are TGTGCCAGCAGCTCCCAACAGGGGCGGAACACTGAAGCTTTCTTT. Amino acid sequence: CASSSQQGRNTEAFF.

V is TRBV3-1 and J is TRBJ2-3; D is unresolved. Germline V gene data show CDR1 as LGHDT and CDR2 as YNNKEL (reference sequence). V was pared by 7 bases and J by 0 bases, with 8 bases between. This CDR3 has 13 residues. DNA for the CDR3: TGTGCCAGCATGACTGCTAGCACAGATACGCAGTATTTT. Encoded protein: CASMTASTDTQYF.

A note on this clonotype: One end of the junction is discordant with germline, which a read error may explain. CDR3 sequence reads: CVSSPRLGSYNEQFF. The CDR3 DNA sequence: TGTGTCAGCAGTCCGCGACTGGGCTCCTACAATGAGCAGTTCTTC. J is TRBJ2-1 and V is TRBV28, with unresolved D. CDR3 length equals 15 residues. Germline CDR1 is MDHEN and CDR2 is SYDVKM.